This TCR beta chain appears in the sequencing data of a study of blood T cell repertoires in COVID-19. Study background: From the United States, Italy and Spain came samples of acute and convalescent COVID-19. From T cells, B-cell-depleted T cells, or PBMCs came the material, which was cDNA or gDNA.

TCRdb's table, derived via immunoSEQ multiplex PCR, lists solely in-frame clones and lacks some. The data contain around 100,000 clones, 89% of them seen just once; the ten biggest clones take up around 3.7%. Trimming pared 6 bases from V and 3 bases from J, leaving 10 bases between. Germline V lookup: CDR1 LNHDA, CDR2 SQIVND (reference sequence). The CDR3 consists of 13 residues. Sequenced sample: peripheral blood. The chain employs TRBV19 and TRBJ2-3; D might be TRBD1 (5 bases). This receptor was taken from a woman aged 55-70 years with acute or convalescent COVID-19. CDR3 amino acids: CASRARATDTQYF. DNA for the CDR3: TGTGCCAGTAGGGCCAGGGCAACAGATACGCAGTATTTT.